The clone carrying this TCR beta chain appeared a few times. Its specificity is not known. Assay: immunoSEQ multiplex PCR; the TCRdb copy retains only in-frame clones and omits some. The repertoire consists of tens of thousands of clones, with more than 60% occurring once and the leading ten covering 7.2%. The time point was: week 5, during vaccination. Each dose delivered 300 ug of mutant IDH1 20-mer peptide subcutaneously with imiquimod. Trimming shortened V by 3 bases and J by 8 bases, and 25 bases separated the two germline ends. Per the germline V gene, CDR1 is SQVTM and CDR2 is ANQGSEA. The CDR3 has 16 amino acids. This entry is derived from a study of a mutant IDH1 vaccine in newly diagnosed glioma.

The source of this sequence is a man in his forties with glioma. Some clones in this sample may be carry-over from other donors' samples. The rearrangement joins TRBV29-1 to TRBJ1-2, with TRBD1 as a possible D gene (5 bases). The source was PBMCs, collected from a glioma patient whose treatment included an IDH1 peptide vaccine. CDR3: CSVEGTVGRINWGYTF. The CDR3 nucleotides read TGCAGCGTTGAGGGGACCGTCGGACGGATCAACTGGGGCTACACCTTC.